This T cell receptor (beta chain) was recorded in a study of CD8 T cells in Susac syndrome. V lost 5 bases to trimming and J lost 4 bases, with 14 bases between them. The CDR3 covers 14 residues. From germline, CDR1 is MNHEY and CDR2 SMNVEV (reference sequence). Random hexamers were used to reverse transcribe the RNA input (roughly 0.5 to 1 ug). TCRdb redid the calling of the immunoSEQ multiplex PCR reads with MiXCR, one entry per CDR3 protein. The sample has about 300,000 distinct CDR3 sequences, about 89% seen once. Sequenced material: CD8+ T cells from PBMCs. This chain connects TRBV27 to TRBJ2-5; possible D gene TRBD2, 5 bases. This receptor was taken from a human donor with multiple sclerosis. CDR3 region: CASSGSLVGETQYF. For the CDR3, the DNA is TGTGCCAGCAGTGGGTCACTAGTCGGAGAGACCCAGTACTTC.